This TCR beta chain was retrieved from a study of blood T cell repertoires in COVID-19. About the research overall: The origin of the acute and convalescent COVID-19 samples was the United States, Italy and Spain.

Germline V CDR1 and CDR2: LGHNA, YNFKEQ. With 1 base clipped from V and 6 bases from J, the junction kept 7 bases outside the gene matches. This CDR3 contains 18 residues. Assay: immunoSEQ multiplex PCR; the TCRdb copy retains only in-frame clones and omits some. This sample has 52,000 or so clones, with 85% to 95% found just once. The chain combines TRBV4-2 with TRBJ2-3; TRBD2 aligns across 16 bases. The sample comprised peripheral blood. The clonotype comes from a woman of 80 years or more with acute or convalescent COVID-19. The DNA for the CDR3 is TGTGCCAGCAGCCAAGCGGGACTAGCGGGAGGGGTGAGGGATACGCAGTATTTT. This gives the protein CASSQAGLAGGVRDTQYF.